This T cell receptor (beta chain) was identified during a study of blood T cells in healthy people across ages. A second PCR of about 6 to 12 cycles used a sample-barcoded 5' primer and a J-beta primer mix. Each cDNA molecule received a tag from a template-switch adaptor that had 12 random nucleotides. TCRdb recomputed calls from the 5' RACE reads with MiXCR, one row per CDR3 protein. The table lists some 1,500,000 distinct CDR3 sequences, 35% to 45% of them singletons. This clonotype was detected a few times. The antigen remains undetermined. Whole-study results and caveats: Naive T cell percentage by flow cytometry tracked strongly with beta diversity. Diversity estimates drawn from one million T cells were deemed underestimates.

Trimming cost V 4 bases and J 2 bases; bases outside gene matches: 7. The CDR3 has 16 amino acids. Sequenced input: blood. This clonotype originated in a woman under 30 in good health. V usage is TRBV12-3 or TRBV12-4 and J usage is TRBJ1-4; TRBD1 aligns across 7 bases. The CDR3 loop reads CASSSDREETNEKLFF. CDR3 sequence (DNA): TGTGCCAGCAGTTCCGACAGGGAAGAGACTAATGAAAAACTGTTTTTT.